The rows below give T cell receptor beta chains drawn from one sample of a study of regulatory T cells in long-lasting Graves disease. TCRdb analysed the multiplex PCR reads with MiXCR anew, one entry per CDR3 protein. The table shows about 430,000 distinct CDR3 sequences, with roughly a fifth occurring only once. The specimen was peripheral blood mononuclear cells (PBMCs), collected when the disease was refractory, from a patient treated with antithyroid drugs. The source is a female donor with Graves disease. Both conserved end residues are part of each CDR3. The D gene is left open where the match is weak. Expanded clones get a size class; other rows say once, few or many, or leave the size out.

D gene	clone size	V gene	J gene	CDR3 length	CDR3 protein	CDR3 DNA
TRBD1	many	TRBV7-9	TRBJ2-7	14	CASSLKQGIGEQYF	TGTGCCAGCAGCTTAAAACAGGGGATAGGGGAGCAGTACTTC
NA	NA	TRBV28	TRBJ2-3	15	CASSFISSSTDTQYF	TGTGCCAGCAGTTTTATTTCCTCTAGCACAGATACGCAGTATTTT
TRBD1	NA	TRBV29-1	TRBJ2-7	14	CSVEDVQGAGEQYF	TGCAGCGTTGAAGACGTACAGGGGGCGGGAGAGCAGTACTTC
NA	NA	TRBV7-9	TRBJ1-3	17	CASSSGTVIFSGNTIYF	TGTGCCAGCAGTTCCGGGACGGTTATTTTCTCTGGAAACACCATATATTTT
NA	NA	TRBV2	TRBJ2-3	12	CASNGEGDTQYF	TGTGCCAGCAACGGAGAGGGGGATACGCAGTATTTT
NA	many	TRBV27	TRBJ1-6	14	CASRGGGDGSPLHF	TGTGCCAGCAGGGGGGGCGGGGACGGTTCACCCCTCCACTTT
NA	few	TRBV7-9	TRBJ2-7	14	CASSPQQSSYEQYF	TGTGCCAGCAGCCCCCAACAGTCCTCCTACGAGCAGTACTTC
NA	many	TRBV6-1	TRBJ1-5	14	CASRLDSGGQPQHF	TGTGCCAGCAGGTTGGACAGTGGGGGGCAGCCCCAGCATTTT
TRBD1	few	TRBV2	TRBJ2-7	17	CASSEGAPGTGTYEQYF	TGTGCCAGCAGTGAAGGCGCCCCCGGGACAGGGACCTACGAGCAGTACTTC
TRBD1	many	TRBV11-2	TRBJ2-2	16	CASSRTGQGISGELFF	TGTGCCAGCAGCCGTACGGGACAGGGGATTTCGGGGGAGCTGTTTTTT
NA	NA	TRBV3-1	TRBJ2-1	12	CASSGQENEQFF	TGTGCCAGCAGCGGGCAAGAAAATGAGCAGTTCTTC
NA	many	TRBV12-3/TRBV12-4	TRBJ2-5	13	CASSPRTQETQYF	TGTGCCAGCAGCCCTCGGACCCAAGAGACCCAGTACTTC
TRBD2	NA	TRBV6-1	TRBJ2-5	16	CASLGGSLAVPGTQYF	TGTGCCAGCCTAGGAGGGAGCCTAGCGGTGCCGGGGACCCAGTACTTC
NA	many	TRBV20-1	TRBJ2-7	11	CSARLGYEQYF	TGCAGTGCTAGGCTGGGGTACGAGCAGTACTTC
TRBD1	many	TRBV28	TRBJ2-7	15	CASSPPGTGGDEQYF	TGTGCCAGCAGCCCACCAGGGACAGGGGGCGACGAGCAGTACTTC
NA	NA	TRBV5-6	TRBJ2-7	14	CASSPSLASYEQYF	TGTGCCAGCAGCCCGTCGCTAGCGTCCTACGAGCAGTACTTC
NA	NA	TRBV5-1	TRBJ1-2	14	CASSLDLDTYGYTF	TGCGCCAGCAGCTTGGACTTGGACACCTATGGCTACACCTTC
NA	many	TRBV28	TRBJ2-5	18	CASSPAGHRALFQETQYF	TGTGCCAGCAGTCCGGCGGGGCACAGGGCCCTATTCCAAGAGACCCAGTACTTC
TRBD1	NA	TRBV29-1	TRBJ2-2	17	CSVEGGQSLVDTGELFF	TGCAGCGTTGAAGGGGGACAGTCCCTGGTCGACACCGGGGAGCTGTTTTTT
NA	many	TRBV12-3/TRBV12-4	TRBJ1-5	15	CASADADLGNQPQHF	TGTGCCAGCGCGGATGCGGACCTTGGTAATCAGCCCCAGCATTTT
TRBD2	few	TRBV7-9	TRBJ2-1	16	CASSPRGGAGYNEQFF	TGTGCCAGCAGCCCTCGGGGGGGGGCAGGCTACAATGAGCAGTTCTTC
NA	once	TRBV28	TRBJ2-3	14	CASSPRGRTDTQYF	TGTGCCAGCAGTCCCCGGGGGCGGACAGATACGCAGTATTTT
TRBD2	many	TRBV29-1	TRBJ2-7	14	CSVERFSGSYEQYF	TGCAGCGTTGAGCGGTTTAGCGGGAGTTACGAGCAGTACTTC
NA	many	TRBV6-5	TRBJ2-7	15	CASSYSIETPYEQYF	TGTGCCAGCAGTTACTCGATCGAGACGCCCTACGAGCAGTACTTC
TRBD2	few	TRBV10-2	TRBJ2-5	18	CASSDGLAGRLYQETQYF	TGCGCCAGCAGTGACGGCTTAGCGGGGCGGTTGTACCAAGAGACCCAGTACTTC
TRBD1	many	TRBV15	TRBJ2-2	16	CATSGTGTENTGELFF	TGTGCCACCAGCGGAACCGGGACAGAGAACACCGGGGAGCTGTTTTTT
NA	many	TRBV20-1	TRBJ1-5	13	CSAGRSSDQPQHF	TGCAGTGCTGGGCGAAGTAGCGATCAGCCCCAGCATTTT
TRBD1	many	TRBV12-3/TRBV12-4	TRBJ1-1	16	CASSTGQGLSDTEAFF	TGTGCCAGCAGTACCGGACAGGGTCTGTCTGACACTGAAGCTTTCTTT
TRBD2	NA	TRBV4-1	TRBJ2-7	14	CASSRESGSYEQYF	TGCGCCAGCAGCCGGGAGAGCGGGAGCTACGAGCAGTACTTC
NA	few	TRBV20-1	TRBJ1-5	13	CSAREDPNQPQHF	TGCAGTGCTAGAGAGGACCCTAATCAGCCCCAGCATTTT
TRBD2	many	TRBV2	TRBJ2-5	16	CASRLGLAGARETQYF	TGTGCCAGCAGACTGGGACTAGCGGGAGCGCGGGAGACCCAGTACTTC
NA	NA	TRBV5-4	TRBJ2-1	15	CASSLTVGLYNEQFF	TGTGCCAGCAGCTTGACAGTGGGACTCTACAATGAGCAGTTCTTC
NA	few	TRBV2	TRBJ2-1	13	CASSENTYNEQFF	TGTGCCAGCAGTGAAAACACCTACAATGAGCAGTTCTTC
NA	many	TRBV2	TRBJ1-5	14	CASSTAGLNQPQHF	TGTGCCAGCAGTACCGCAGGGCTCAATCAGCCCCAGCATTTT
NA	NA	TRBV20-1	TRBJ1-3	17	CSARDLSGSWAGNTIYF	TGCAGTGCTAGAGATCTCTCAGGGAGCTGGGCTGGAAACACCATATATTTT
TRBD1	few	TRBV20-1	TRBJ1-2	13	CSARLDRSLGYTF	TGCAGTGCTAGGCTGGACAGGTCTTTGGGCTACACCTTC
NA	few	TRBV12-3/TRBV12-4	TRBJ2-1	15	CASSRRGEGRNEQFF	TGTGCCAGCAGTCGTAGGGGGGAGGGCCGGAATGAGCAGTTCTTC
NA	NA	TRBV20-1	TRBJ1-5	16	CSARDPQGWVNQPQHF	TGCAGTGCTAGAGATCCCCAGGGGTGGGTCAATCAGCCCCAGCATTTT
NA	few	TRBV13	TRBJ1-3	14	CASSFYQPGNTIYF	TGTGCCAGCAGCTTCTACCAACCTGGAAACACCATATATTTT
NA	NA	TRBV14	TRBJ2-3	16	CASSHLTERPADTQYF	TGTGCCAGCAGCCACCTGACGGAGAGGCCCGCAGATACGCAGTATTTT
NA	NA	TRBV29-1	TRBJ2-2	14	CSVRTRRYTGELFF	TGCAGCGTGCGGACGAGGCGCTACACCGGGGAGCTGTTTTTT
TRBD1	few	TRBV5-1	TRBJ2-7	15	CASSGGTGSLGEQYF	TGCGCCAGCAGCGGCGGGACAGGGTCTCTAGGCGAGCAGTACTTC
TRBD2	few	TRBV5-1	TRBJ2-1	19	CASSQAGTGGTSGSFEQFF	TGCGCCAGCAGCCAAGCCGGGACAGGGGGGACTAGCGGGAGTTTTGAGCAGTTCTTC
TRBD1	many	TRBV28	TRBJ1-5	16	CASRGQGAYSNQPQHF	TGTGCCAGCAGGGGGCAGGGGGCTTATAGCAATCAGCCCCAGCATTTT
NA	NA	TRBV30	TRBJ1-3	13	CAWSINSGNTIYF	TGTGCCTGGAGTATTAACTCTGGAAACACCATATATTTT
NA	few	TRBV10-3	TRBJ2-6	15	CAISGDAPGANVLTF	TGTGCCATCAGTGGGGACGCCCCTGGGGCCAACGTCCTGACTTTC
TRBD1	NA	TRBV18	TRBJ1-1	14	CASSATGGNTEAFF	TGTGCCAGCTCAGCTACAGGGGGCAACACTGAAGCTTTCTTT
TRBD1	few	TRBV27	TRBJ1-4	14	CASSLVGQNEKLFF	TGTGCCAGCAGTTTAGTGGGACAGAATGAAAAACTGTTTTTT
NA	few	TRBV19	TRBJ2-7	15	CASSIRNVRSYEQYF	TGTGCCAGTAGTATCCGGAATGTAAGGTCCTACGAGCAGTACTTC
NA	many	TRBV28	TRBJ1-6	14	CASSFGSSNSPLHF	TGTGCCAGCAGTTTTGGGTCAAGTAATTCACCCCTCCACTTT
TRBD2	NA	TRBV20-1	TRBJ2-1	20	CSARGFRGVLAGDNYNEQFF	TGCAGTGCTAGAGGGTTTAGGGGTGTCCTAGCGGGAGACAATTACAATGAGCAGTTCTTC
TRBD1	NA	TRBV7-9	TRBJ2-3	16	CASRLAGTGGRDTQYF	TGTGCCAGCAGATTAGCCGGGACAGGGGGCAGAGATACGCAGTATTTT
TRBD2	NA	TRBV20-1	TRBJ2-7	13	CSVRSSGGYEQYF	TGCAGTGTGAGAAGTAGCGGGGGCTACGAGCAGTACTTC
TRBD1	few	TRBV4-1	TRBJ2-5	16	CASSQAQGQGRETQYF	TGCGCCAGCAGCCAAGCCCAAGGACAGGGAAGGGAGACCCAGTACTTC
NA	few	TRBV18	TRBJ2-3	13	CASSPRDTDTQYF	TGTGCCAGCTCACCCCGGGACACAGATACGCAGTATTTT